This T cell receptor (beta chain) was identified in a study of blood T cell repertoires in COVID-19. On the study more broadly: Specimens from acute and convalescent COVID-19 originated in the United States, Italy and Spain.

Here immunoSEQ multiplex PCR was the method, and the copy in TCRdb shows in-frame clones only, minus some. The sample contains tens of thousands of clones, 82% of which appear only once. Trimming shortened V by 4 bases and J by 1 base, and 20 bases separated the two germline ends. The CDR3 contains 18 residues. The germline V gene has CDR1 SGHRS and CDR2 YFSETQ. The gene calls are TRBV5-1 and TRBJ2-2; weak D call: TRBD2 (6 bases). Sequencing was carried out using peripheral blood. The source of this sequence is a man aged 60 to 69 with acute or convalescent COVID-19. The CDR3 loop is CASSLHQGRGGNTGELFF. The DNA of the CDR3 is TGCGCCAGCAGCCTCCACCAGGGCCGGGGAGGGAACACCGGGGAGCTGTTTTTT.